This T cell receptor (beta chain) appears in the sequencing data of a study of T cells in Graves' hyperthyroidism and ophthalmopathy. Only a few counts were recorded for this clonotype. CDR1 is SGHVS and CDR2 is FQNEAQ in the germline V gene. There are 16 residues in the CDR3. V gave up 1 base and J gave up 6 bases; unmatched junction bases: 11. Amplification targeted TCR beta CDR3 regions from RNA transcripts. Using the HTBI primer set, a first-round RT-PCR was run on the TCR CDR3. TCRdb independently ran MiXCR on the multiplex PCR reads; one entry per CDR3 protein. Seen here are 300,000 to 400,000 distinct CDR3 sequences, approximately 15% observed once, and the top ten hold under 30%.

This clonotype was sampled from a woman aged 25 to 39 with Graves' hyperthyroidism. Sequenced material: blood. V gene TRBV7-8 combines with J gene TRBJ2-7, with 8 bases fitting TRBD2. CDR3: CASSLVGGLALAEQYF. CDR3 bases: TGTGCCAGCAGCTTAGTAGGAGGACTAGCTCTGGCCGAGCAGTACTTC.